This TCR beta chain emerged from a study of blood T cell repertoires in COVID-19. For the study at large: Acute-phase and convalescent COVID-19 samples originated in the United States, Italy and Spain. In each case, the material was cDNA or gDNA derived from T cells, B-cell-depleted T cells, or PBMCs.

V shed 8 bases and J shed 4 bases, with 14 bases lying between them. In germline, CDR1 is SEHNR, CDR2 FQNEAQ (reference sequence). The CDR3 has 13 residues. Original handling: By means of reference gene primer amplification, nucleated cell counts were estimated. Data came from immunoSEQ multiplex PCR; TCRdb stores just in-frame clones and leaves some out. The V and J calls and clone size were taken over from that table, and D and trimming were inferred from the DNA. This sample yields about 210,000 clones, of which more than 70% are seen a single time; about 13% belongs to the top ten. The sample consisted of peripheral blood. The V and J genes are TRBV7-9 and TRBJ1-1; D possibly corresponds to TRBD1 (5 bases). This clonotype originated in a human donor in a cohort sampled during active COVID-19. CDR3 residues: CASGSTGVTEAFF. For the CDR3, the DNA is TGTGCCAGCGGCTCCACGGGGGTCACTGAAGCTTTCTTT.